These 17 T cell receptor beta chains originate from one sample sequenced in a study of blood T cell repertoires in COVID-19 (dated by TCRdb to between 2020 and 2021). The library was built by means of the immunoSEQ multiplex PCR assay. Sourced from immuneACCESS, this table was stored by TCRdb with only in-frame sequences that have V and J called. A share of the clones is absent; for the studies checked, an unresolved V gene accounts for under half, and the remainder has no known explanation. Here the sample has about 220,000 clones; around 89% occur a single time. The ten largest clonotypes hold around 3.2% of the sample. The sequenced sample was PBMCs or T cells enriched from blood (not recorded which). The receptors here all came from a woman aged 18-35 years in a cohort exposed to, infected with or recovered from COVID-19 (not recorded which).

The CDR3 DNA is TGCAGCGTCTCCCTAAGCTCCTACGAGCAGTACTTC. Protein sequence: CSVSLSSYEQYF. This chain links TRBV29-1 with TRBJ2-7; D ambiguous. Germline V CDR1 and CDR2: SQVTM, ANQGSEA. The CDR3 totals 12 residues. The ends were cut back, 6 bases at V and 0 bases at J, with 9 bases in the middle.

V and J are TRBV9 and TRBJ1-6, with unresolved D. The V gene lost 0 bases and the J gene lost 9 bases, with 13 bases spanning the gap. CDR3 length: 15 amino acids. The V gene's germline CDR1 is SGDLS and CDR2 YYNGEE. In DNA, the CDR3 is TGTGCCAGCAGCGTAGATGGAGGGAGAGGTTCACCCCTCCACTTT. Translated: CASSVDGGRGSPLHF.

V and J are TRBV9 and TRBJ2-5, with 11 bases matching TRBD2. This CDR3 contains 16 residues. CDR1 and CDR2 from the germline V gene are SGDLS and YYNGEE. V lost 2 bases and J lost 5; bases outside the gene matches: 8. CDR3 amino acids: CASSVGIAGGRETQYF. In DNA, the CDR3 is TGTGCCAGCAGCGTGGGTATAGCGGGGGGGCGTGAGACCCAGTACTTC.

The J gene is TRBJ1-5, the V gene TRBV5-1, with TRBD1 matching over 9 bases. Looked up from germline, CDR1 is SGHRS and CDR2 is YFSETQ. CDR3 size: 15 residues. The trim removed 6 bases at V and 3 bases at J, leaving 7 bases unmatched. This chain's CDR3 is CASKMGTGNNQPQHF. CDR3 nucleotides: TGCGCCAGCAAGATGGGGACAGGGAACAATCAGCCCCAGCATTTT.

The gene calls are TRBV5-1 and TRBJ2-2, with 7 bases fitting TRBD1. The ends lost 0 bases at V and 1 base at J; junction bases unmatched: 3. CDR1 and CDR2 from the germline V gene are SGHRS and YFSETQ. CDR3 size: 16 residues. CDR3 in amino acids: CASSLGGTVNTGELFF. In nucleotides, the CDR3 is TGCGCCAGCAGCTTGGGAGGGACAGTGAACACCGGGGAGCTGTTTTTT.

This clone was detected a few times. V and J are TRBV24-1 and TRBJ2-5; tentatively, D is TRBD2 (6 bases). Trimming took off 3 bases at V and 5 bases at J, with 15 bases between the two ends. CDR1 is KGHDR, CDR2 SFDVKD, per germline. This CDR3 spans 15 amino acids. The CDR3: CATSDRRGYGETQYF. CDR3 bases: TGTGCCACCAGTGATAGGAGGGGTTATGGGGAGACCCAGTACTTC.

The V call is TRBV29-1, the J call TRBJ1-1; D ambiguous. The germline V gene encodes CDR1 SQVTM and CDR2 ANQGSEA. This CDR3 has 12 residues. Between the trimmed V and J ends, which lost 4 bases and 4 bases, there was a span of 10 bases. CDR3 in amino acids: CSVGVTGTEAFF. DNA for the CDR3: TGCAGCGTTGGAGTCACTGGCACTGAAGCTTTCTTT.

This clone was counted once. The chain combines TRBV19 with TRBJ2-3; maybe TRBD2 (6 bases). Trimming stripped 3 bases from V and 0 bases from J, with 13 bases between. Germline V lookup: CDR1 LNHDA, CDR2 SQIVND (reference sequence). CDR3 length: 16 amino acids. The CDR3 loop is CASSILTGTSTDTQYF. DNA for the CDR3: TGTGCCAGTAGTATCCTCACCGGGACTAGCACAGATACGCAGTATTTT.

The chain uses TRBV11-3 and TRBJ2-7; 8 positions agree with TRBD1. CDR3 length equals 14 residues. Trimming removed 5 bases from V and 2 bases from J; junction bases left unmatched: 5. From germline, CDR1 is SGHNT and CDR2 YENEEA. The chain's CDR3 is CASSLGQGPYEQYF. The CDR3 DNA follows: TGTGCCAGCAGCCTTGGACAGGGACCCTACGAGCAGTACTTC.

The chain employs TRBV7-9 and TRBJ2-6; the D is unclear. The germline CDR1 and CDR2 sequences are SEHNR and FQNEAQ (reference sequence). V was trimmed by 6 bases and J by 4 bases, leaving 13 bases between them. This CDR3 is built from 15 residues. CDR3 DNA: TGTGCCAGCAGTCTCATAATAACAGGGGCCAACGTCCTGACTTTC. It specifies CASSLIITGANVLTF. The full variable domain, with the rest looked up from reference TRBV7-9 and TRBJ2-6, is DTGVSQNPRHKITKRGQNVTFRCDPISEHNRLYWYRQTLGQGPEFLTYFQNEAQLEKSRLLSDRFSAERPKGSFSTLEIQRTEQGDSAMYLCASSLIITGANVLTFGAGSRLTVL.

The V call is TRBV24-1, the J call TRBJ1-1; D is perhaps TRBD1 (6 bases). Between the trimmed V and J ends, which lost 7 bases and 1 base, there was a span of 12 bases. Germline-derived CDR1 and CDR2 are KGHDR and SFDVKD. The CDR3 loop spans 14 amino acids. In nucleotides, the CDR3 is TGTGCCACCAGCCCCGGGGGGGCGAACACTGAAGCTTTCTTT. This sequence encodes CATSPGGANTEAFF.

V and J are TRBV5-1 and TRBJ1-1; 12 positions match TRBD1. CDR1 and CDR2 from the germline V gene are SGHRS and YFSETQ. After removal of 4 bases from V and 0 bases from J, the junction contained 7 bases not matched to a gene. This CDR3 has 17 residues. The CDR3 loop is CASSIGTGGGLNTEAFF. The CDR3 DNA reads TGCGCCAGCAGCATCGGGACAGGGGGCGGATTGAACACTGAAGCTTTCTTT.

The chain carries TRBV11-2 and TRBJ2-5; TRBD2 matches at 8 bases. The germline CDR1 and CDR2 sequences are SGHAT and FQNNGV. The CDR3 consists of 13 residues. The V gene end was trimmed by 8 bases and the J gene end by 7 bases; junction bases not matched to a gene: 9. The CDR3 coding sequence is TGTGCCAGCGCACCGGGACTAGAGGCGACCCAGTACTTC. This codes for CASAPGLEATQYF.

The genes are TRBV21-1 and TRBJ1-6; the tabulated D call, TRBD1, remains unverified against the DNA. TRBV21-1 is assigned pseudogene status. The CDR3 has 16 amino acids. The CDR3 DNA follows: TGTGCCAGCAGCAAACCGAATGGACACTATAATTCACCCCTCCACTTT. Translating it yields CASSKPNGHYNSPLHF.

This rearrangement joins TRBV6-5 to TRBJ1-6; D unclear. The germline CDR1 and CDR2 sequences are MNHEY and SVGAGI. The V end lost 2 bases, the J end lost 9 bases, and 14 bases lay between the germline ends. The CDR3 sequence is 15 residues long. The CDR3 reads CASSYLRGERSPLHF. CDR3 nucleotide sequence: TGTGCCAGCAGTTACCTCCGCGGGGAACGTTCACCCCTCCACTTT.

The V call is TRBV4-2, the J call TRBJ1-2; D gene unclear. CDR3 size: 17 residues. From germline, CDR1 is LGHNA and CDR2 YNFKEQ. With 0 bases removed from V and 4 bases from J, the gap between germline ends came to 18 bases. CDR3 residues: CASSQENNADSFYGYTF. Written as DNA, the CDR3 is TGTGCCAGCAGCCAAGAGAATAACGCGGATAGCTTCTATGGCTACACCTTC.

The chain recombines TRBV4-1 with TRBJ2-1; D ambiguous. The CDR3 runs 14 residues. Trimming shortened V by 4 bases and J by 4 bases, and 11 bases separated the two germline ends. In germline, CDR1 is MGHRA, CDR2 YSYEKL. CDR3: CASSPVSPYNEQFF. For the CDR3, the DNA is TGCGCCAGCAGCCCTGTGAGCCCGTACAATGAGCAGTTCTTC.